This TCR beta chain was documented in a study of T cell repertoires in cytomegalovirus infection. Study summary: Public TCR beta signatures marked donors with CMV infection and the matching HLA.

In the case of this clonotype: Its antigen is unidentified.

Findings of the study overall: CMV carriers with the relevant HLA were identified by cumulative public TCR beta family frequency. HLA-C-restricted TCR beta clonotypes specific for CMV led the ex vivo response.

TCRdb re-called the reads through MiXCR, storing one row per CDR3 protein. The data show hundreds of thousands of distinct CDR3 sequences, approximately 24% seen once. This CDR3 region has 11 residues. The V gene's germline CDR1 is ENHRY and CDR2 SYGVKD. The V gene end was trimmed by 6 bases and the J gene end by 9 bases; junction bases not matched to a gene: 3. This chain connects TRBV10-3 to TRBJ1-2; 8 positions match TRBD1. Sequenced sample: CD8+ T cells from PBMCs. The receptor's source is a human donor in good health (CMV status not recorded). Some clones in this sample may be carry-over from other donors' samples. In DNA, the CDR3 is TGTGCCATCAGGCGACAGGGGAGCTACACCTTC. Encoded protein: CAIRRQGSYTF.